This T cell receptor (beta chain) emerged from a study of Graves' ophthalmopathy and Graves' hyperthyroidism. RNA transcripts were the source from which TCR beta CDR3 regions were amplified. After a first-round RT-PCR with HTBI primers, a second-round multiplex PCR was run. TCRdb analysed the multiplex PCR reads with MiXCR anew, one entry per CDR3 protein. The table includes around 1,000,000 distinct CDR3 sequences, about two fifths detected once. The authors diagnosed from clinical symptoms, serum thyroxine, TRAb, thyroid ultrasound and orbital computed tomography. The CDR3 is made up of 12 amino acids. V lost 4 bases and J lost 5, with 9 bases in between. CDR1 is KGHSH and CDR2 is LQKENI in the germline V gene. This clonotype was found a few times.

The TCR originated in an adult man with Graves' hyperthyroidism. The sample taken for sequencing was peripheral blood or thyroid tissue (not recorded which). The J gene is TRBJ2-7, the V gene TRBV18, with no clear D. DNA for the CDR3: TGTGCCAGCTCACGGTCGCGCGACGAGCAGTACTTC. Residues: CASSRSRDEQYF.